This T cell receptor (beta chain) is drawn from a study of breast tumors, draining lymph nodes, adjacent tissues. TCRdb analysed the multiplex PCR reads with MiXCR anew, one entry per CDR3 protein. The sample shows about 230,000 distinct CDR3 sequences, less than 40% of them seen only once. The lymph nodes were axillary draining lymph nodes from breast cancer patients. This clonotype has ten or more counts. Its antigen remains unknown. Overall study findings and caveats: Tumor and nontumor repertoires were significantly more similar in luminal-like than in basal-like breast cancer. Compared with lymph nodes, tumors were less diverse; compared with nontumor tissue, more. The data were judged consistent with most tumor T cells coming from lymph node and expanding in tumor. That most tumor T cells come from lymph nodes remained unproven.

Looked up from germline, CDR1 is MNHEY and CDR2 is SVGAGI. The CDR3 sequence is 14 residues long. V shed 6 bases and J 3 bases; nucleotides not matched to a gene: 7. V and J are TRBV6-5 and TRBJ2-7; TRBD1 matches 8 bases. The sequencing input was axillary lymph node tissue. The receptor's source is a female donor with breast cancer. Some clones in this sample may be carry-over from other donors' samples. Here the CDR3 DNA reads TGTGCCAGCAGGCGAGGACAGGGAAACTACGAGCAGTACTTC. Encoded protein: CASRRGQGNYEQYF.